This record looks at one TCR beta chain sequence and its context. Its matching antigen is unknown. The entry originates in a study of neoadjuvant nivolumab and ipilimumab in lung cancer. Study in general: Patients got nivolumab 3 mg/kg on days 1, 15 and 29; combination added ipilimumab 1 mg/kg day 1. Study findings and constraints: TCR richness and clonality were higher in tumors than adjacent uninvolved lung.

The assay was immunoSEQ multiplex PCR, and TCRdb's table has in-frame clones only and misses some. Among some 28,000 clones listed, over 80% were seen once. CDR3 size: 15 residues. Germline V CDR1 and CDR2: MNHEY, SVGAGI. V gave up 0 bases and J gave up 1 base, with 4 bases separating them. Sequenced material: tumor tissue, taken after neoadjuvant nivolumab, alone or with ipilimumab, at or shortly before surgery. The chain carries TRBV6-5 and TRBJ2-6, with D hard to call. The source is an adult with non-small cell lung cancer. This CDR3 is CASSYSGSGANVLTF. For the CDR3, the DNA is TGTGCCAGCAGTTACTCGGGTTCTGGGGCCAACGTCCTGACTTTC.